Below, one TCR beta chain is given with its context. These data are taken from a study of blood T cell repertoires in COVID-19. The data were produced by immunoSEQ multiplex PCR, yet TCRdb's version contains in-frame clones alone and is incomplete. The sample lists some 380,000 clones; approximately 89% were seen once. Germline loops: CDR1 MDHEN, CDR2 SYDVKM. Trimming pared 6 bases from V and 7 bases from J, leaving 12 bases between. There are 12 residues in the CDR3. Donors of Cohort 3 who recovered were those that had two negative PCRs, clearance, or symptom resolution. The chain recombines TRBV28 with TRBJ1-2; TRBD1 is a possible D gene (6 bases). This TCR was sampled from a man aged 25 to 45 who had recovered from COVID-19. The sample comprised PBMCs or T cells enriched from blood (not recorded which). The CDR3 DNA reads as TGTGCCAGCAGACTAGGGGGTTCTGGCTACACCTTC. This translates into CASRLGGSGYTF.